Reported below is one TCR beta chain. This clone is a singleton in its sample. Its antigen has not been determined. Base-call qualities are not available, and no considerably larger clone is one nucleotide away. The sample originates from a study of blood T cell repertoires in COVID-19 (TCRdb year 2020). The study in broad terms: Samples from collaborators originated in the United States, Italy and Spain and spanned both the acute and convalescent phases of COVID-19. A freely available public database, intended as a resource for researchers studying the immune response to SARS-CoV-2, is where the repertoires were released. Sample metadata almost always included a de-identified subject ID, COVID-19 status, age in years and sex. The prospective study material was composed of cDNA or gDNA derived from T cells, B-cell-depleted T cells, or PBMCs. Subjects who had been exposed to COVID-19, were actively infected with it, or had recovered from it provided the deeply sampled blood TCRbeta repertoires that made up the dataset. The samples were drawn from two sources: the first 160 participants of the ongoing ImmuneRACE study, and 950 to 1,500 subjects contributed by 6 global collaborators. Where available, HLA class I and class II types were taken from metadata supplied by the sample provider and were not determined by assay-based typing.

Each collaborating institution followed its own protocols to collect whole blood in K2EDTA tubes. For TCRbeta analysis, collaborators shipped samples as frozen whole blood, isolated PBMCs, or DNA extracted from either of those sample types. The immunoSEQ Assay, a bias-controlled multiplex PCR, was used to amplify TCRbeta CDR3 regions from genomic DNA. In the original analysis: Within the assay, amplification of reference gene primers was used to estimate how many nucleated cells each sample contained. To quantify the absolute abundance of each unique TCRbeta CDR3 rearrangement, sequence reads were collapsed and filtered. Productive Simpson clonality was computed per sample as the square root of Simpson's diversity index over productive rearrangements. Here the immuneACCESS table is served through TCRdb, limited to in-frame sequences with V and J called. Missing clones are a known gap in these copies; in checked studies unresolved V genes cover under half, and the rest lacks a known reason. The DNA was the basis for D and trimming; V, J and clone size are from that table. The sample data list 130,000 or so clones, and around 77% of these were observed just once. Approximately 7.9% of the sample is taken by the ten largest.

A distance of 6 bases separates the germline ends of V and J, which lose 0 bases and 9 bases respectively. The germline V gene (reference sequence) sets CDR1 to GTSNPN and CDR2 to SVGIG. The CDR3, cysteine through phenylalanine, is 11 amino acids long. Solely the CDR3 DNA is kept, with 33 bases framed from the first base. Study-wide conclusions, independent of this receptor: How much clinical and demographic metadata was included differed by source and by participant, and the metadata was provided uncurated.

Specimen: peripheral blood. This TCR was recovered from a human donor in a cohort sampled during active COVID-19. The chain was built from TRBV30 and TRBJ2-1; the D gene remains uncertain. The DNA sequence reads TGTGCCTGGAGTGTAGGCGGTGAGCAGTTCTTC. This yields the protein CAWSVGGEQFF.